The source of this T cell receptor beta chain is a study of CD8+ T cells in alopecia areata. Following extraction, RNA underwent reverse transcription to cDNA, which served as the sequencing template. The data were produced by immunoSEQ multiplex PCR, yet TCRdb's version contains in-frame clones alone and is incomplete. Here the sample spans approximately 150,000 clones, 50% to 75% being singletons. Germline trimming cut 10 bases from V and 0 bases from J; bases unmatched to any gene: 4. Germline-derived CDR1 and CDR2 are MDHEN and SYDVKM. This CDR3 region has 13 residues. Treatment specified: oral pan-JAK inhibitor, 5-10 mg twice daily.

The chain recombines TRBV28 with TRBJ2-5, with 8 bases identical to TRBD1. The source is a human donor with alopecia areata. This material consisted of CD4+ T cells sorted from blood, taken between weeks 55 and 65, from a patient treated with tofacitinib. The CDR3 is CANDRGYQETQYF. CDR3 nucleotides: TGTGCCAACGACAGGGGCTACCAAGAGACCCAGTACTTC.